This TCR beta chain emerged from a study of identical twins. Study outcomes and limitations: Findings depended on cross-sectional statistics rather than tracking the same donors. Within twin pairs, the out-of-frame alpha sequences they shared showed excess low generation probability.

The CDR3 length is 12 residues. V shed 4 bases and J shed 5 bases, with 8 bases lying between them. CDR1 is SGHDN and CDR2 is FVKESK in the germline V gene. Template switching, a step in the protocol, added a universal primer site, and cDNA carried unique molecular identifiers. TCRdb itself ran the 5' RACE reads through MiXCR, one entry per CDR3 protein. The repertoire consists of roughly 350,000 distinct CDR3 sequences, with 9% occurring once and the leading ten covering approximately 9.3%. This clonotype was detected only a few times. As yet, its antigen is unknown. This sequence was found in a woman between 50 and 59 years old in good health. J is TRBJ1-2 and V is TRBV14, with unresolved D. The sequencing sample was made of naive T cells sorted from blood. CDR3 amino acids: CASSRERYGYTF. CDR3 nucleotide sequence: TGTGCCAGCAGCCGGGAGCGTTATGGCTACACCTTC.